A selection of T cell receptor beta chains follows, all from one sample in a study of blood T cell repertoires in COVID-19. Sequencing was performed with immunoSEQ multiplex PCR; in TCRdb, only in-frame clones are kept and a portion is missing. The sample carries some 110,000 clones, 82% recorded once. Source material: peripheral blood. These receptors all come from a man aged 65 to 79 with active or convalescent COVID-19. CDR3s include the opening cysteine and the closing phenylalanine or tryptophan. Fields, in order: clone size, J gene, D gene, V gene, CDR3 protein, CDR3 DNA. The D gene is left open where the match is weak. Some rows mark clone size as missing; the rest say once, few, many or name a class of expanded clone.

>NA|TRBJ2-5|TRBD2|TRBV6-2/TRBV6-3
CASSYSAGGAETQYF
TGTGCCAGCAGTTACTCAGCGGGAGGGGCAGAGACCCAGTACTTC
>NA|TRBJ1-1|NA|TRBV11-3
CASSLREVAFF
TGTGCCAGCAGCTTAAGGGAGGTAGCTTTCTTT
>NA|TRBJ2-1|NA|TRBV4-3
CASSQAGSSYNEQFF
TGCGCCAGCAGCCAGGCGGGGAGCTCCTACAATGAGCAGTTCTTC
>NA|TRBJ2-3|TRBD2|TRBV7-3
CASSLLPTLAGQYF
TGTGCCAGCAGCTTATTGCCTACCTTAGCGGGGCAGTATTTT
>NA|TRBJ2-1|TRBD2|TRBV28
CASSPGTSDEQFF
TGTGCCAGCAGTCCAGGGACTAGCGATGAGCAGTTCTTC
>few|TRBJ2-7|NA|TRBV7-9
CASSLYTGSYEQYF
TGTGCCAGCAGCTTATATACAGGCTCCTACGAGCAGTACTTC
>NA|TRBJ1-5|NA|TRBV10-3
CAISEGGGNQPQHF
TGTGCCATCAGTGAGGGGGGAGGGAATCAGCCCCAGCATTTT
>NA|TRBJ1-4|TRBD1|TRBV29-1
CSVGTQGVGEKLFF
TGCAGCGTTGGCACACAGGGGGTAGGAGAAAAACTGTTTTTT
>NA|TRBJ2-2|TRBD2|TRBV11-3
CASSLRTSGSFSGELFF
TGTGCCAGCAGCTTAAGGACTAGCGGGAGCTTTTCCGGGGAGCTGTTTTTT
>NA|TRBJ2-3|TRBD1|TRBV2
CASLGQPLTDTQYF
TGTGCCAGCTTGGGACAGCCTCTCACAGATACGCAGTATTTT
>NA|TRBJ2-7|TRBD2|TRBV19
CASKNTGGAGEQYF
TGTGCCAGTAAAAATACCGGGGGGGCCGGCGAGCAGTACTTC
>NA|TRBJ1-1|NA|TRBV28
CASSVGGGRDTEAFF
TGTGCCAGCAGTGTTGGCGGGGGCAGGGACACTGAAGCTTTCTTT
>once|TRBJ2-2|NA|TRBV6-5
CASIRNTGELFF
TGTGCCAGCATCCGGAACACCGGGGAGCTGTTTTTT
>NA|TRBJ1-1|NA|TRBV11-1
CASSVQGNTEAFF
TGTGCCAGCAGTGTACAGGGGAACACTGAAGCTTTCTTT
>NA|TRBJ2-3|TRBD1|TRBV28
CASSAPGTENTDTQYF
TGTGCCAGCAGCGCCCCGGGGACAGAAAACACAGATACGCAGTATTTT
>NA|TRBJ1-2|TRBD1|TRBV27
CASSLTGGYSFYTF
TGTGCCAGCAGTTTGACAGGGGGCTATAGTTTCTACACCTTC
>few|TRBJ1-4|NA|TRBV28
CASSPPTRGSRLFF
TGTGCCAGCAGTCCCCCGACCCGGGGGTCGCGGCTGTTTTTT
>NA|TRBJ2-7|TRBD1|TRBV6-2/TRBV6-3
CASSTSRTGFYEQYF
TGTGCCAGCAGTACTTCACGGACAGGGTTCTACGAGCAGTACTTC
>NA|TRBJ2-2|TRBD1|TRBV7-3
CASSPDRGVSGELFF
TGTGCCAGCAGCCCGGACAGGGGGGTGTCCGGGGAGCTGTTTTTT
>NA|TRBJ2-2|TRBD1|TRBV7-3
CASSLFPQGVGLTGELFF
TGTGCCAGCAGCTTATTTCCACAGGGGGTCGGTCTCACCGGGGAGCTGTTTTTT
>once|TRBJ2-7|TRBD2|TRBV11-1
CASSLAGASWEQYF
TGTGCCAGCAGCTTGGCGGGAGCGAGTTGGGAGCAGTACTTC
>NA|TRBJ1-5|TRBD1|TRBV19
CASSGWDSGNQPQHF
TGTGCCAGTAGTGGCTGGGACAGCGGTAATCAGCCCCAGCATTTT
>NA|TRBJ2-7|TRBD1|TRBV5-5
CASSLDRGHEQYF
TGTGCCAGCAGCTTGGACAGGGGCCACGAGCAGTACTTC
>NA|TRBJ1-1|NA|TRBV7-9
CASIRGGPLNTEAFF
TGTGCCAGCATTAGGGGGGGCCCGTTGAACACTGAAGCTTTCTTT
>NA|TRBJ2-1|TRBD1|TRBV7-3
CASRRDRDHNEQFF
TGTGCCAGCAGGAGGGACAGGGACCACAATGAGCAGTTCTTC
>NA|TRBJ1-4|TRBD1|TRBV9
CASSVWGDRNEKLFF
TGTGCCAGCAGCGTTTGGGGGGACAGGAATGAAAAACTGTTTTTT
>few|TRBJ2-7|TRBD2|TRBV10-1
CASSGLGLAGGYEQYF
TGCGCCAGCAGTGGGCTAGGACTAGCGGGAGGCTACGAGCAGTACTTC